Listed below are T cell receptor beta chains from one sample, sequenced in a study of CD8+ T cells in alopecia areata. The data were produced by immunoSEQ multiplex PCR, yet TCRdb's version contains in-frame clones alone and is incomplete. In the table there are 100,000 to 140,000 clones, roughly 84% of which are singletons. The material was CD8+ T cells sorted from blood, obtained at week 24, from a patient treated with tofacitinib. Source of these receptors: a human donor with alopecia areata. CDR3s include the opening cysteine and the closing phenylalanine or tryptophan. A D gene is named only where the DNA matches it firmly. Rows may omit the clone size; those that give it use once, few, many or a size class.

TRBJ2-1	TRBV4-3	TRBD2	-	TGCGCCAGCAGCCAACGAGCGGGGGGGCCGGGTGAGCAGTTCTTC	CASSQRAGGPGEQFF
TRBJ2-5	TRBV29-1	TRBD1	-	TGCAGCAAACGGACAGGGGAGACCCAGTACTTC	CSKRTGETQYF
TRBJ2-2	TRBV6-6	-	-	TGTGCCAGCAGTTCGGGGAATTTGGACACCGGGGAGCTGTTTTTT	CASSSGNLDTGELFF
TRBJ1-4	TRBV15	-	-	TGTGCCACCAGCAGAGAAAGGGCTTCGGGTAATGAAAAACTGTTTTTT	CATSRERASGNEKLFF
TRBJ1-1	TRBV7-9	-	-	TGTGCCAGCACCGCCCTAGGGAGCGCTGAAGCTTTCTTT	CASTALGSAEAFF
TRBJ2-3	TRBV6-5	-	-	TGTGCCAGCAGTCCCGGTGGAGATACGCAGTATTTT	CASSPGGDTQYF
TRBJ2-3	TRBV19	-	few	TGTGCCAGTAGTATACGCGGGGCCCACACAGATACGCAGTATTTT	CASSIRGAHTDTQYF
TRBJ1-1	TRBV2	-	-	TGTGCCAGCAGCCTAGGGACGGACCAAGCTAACACTGAAGCTTTCTTT	CASSLGTDQANTEAFF
TRBJ1-2	TRBV7-9	-	-	TGTGCCAGCAGCTTAGCGGGCGGCTATGGCTACACCTTC	CASSLAGGYGYTF
TRBJ2-7	TRBV7-9	TRBD2	-	TGTGCCAGCAGCTTAAGCGGGAGGGACTACGAGCAGTACTTC	CASSLSGRDYEQYF
TRBJ2-1	TRBV7-9	-	few	TGTGCCAGCAGCTTAGTCACCCTGACTTACAATGAGCAGTTCTTC	CASSLVTLTYNEQFF
TRBJ2-1	TRBV29-1	-	once	TGCAGCGTTGGATCAGGGCCCGACGGCAATGAGCAGTTCTTC	CSVGSGPDGNEQFF
TRBJ1-2	TRBV29-1	-	-	TGCAGCGTTGACAGGCAGGGGATTAACTATGGCTACACCTTC	CSVDRQGINYGYTF
TRBJ1-2	TRBV19	-	-	TGTGCCAGTAGCCCTCCGGGCGGCGCCGGCTACACCTTC	CASSPPGGAGYTF
TRBJ2-1	TRBV13	TRBD2	-	TGTGCCAGCAGTTCCGGGACTAGCTCCTACAATGAGCAGTTCTTC	CASSSGTSSYNEQFF
TRBJ2-7	TRBV27	-	once	TGTGCCAGCAGTTTTGGCCGCGAGCAGTACTTC	CASSFGREQYF
TRBJ1-4	TRBV5-1	-	-	TGCGCCAGCAGGGACCCAAATGAAAAACTGTTTTTT	CASRDPNEKLFF
TRBJ2-7	TRBV4-2	-	-	TGTGCCAGCAGCCAAGCGGTGGGCGGGATGCTGGAGCAGTACTTC	CASSQAVGGMLEQYF
TRBJ2-1	TRBV11-2	-	-	TGTGCCAGCAGCTTACATGATAACCCATGGCAGTTCTTC	CASSLHDNPWQFF
TRBJ1-5	TRBV10-3	TRBD1	-	TGTGCCATCAGTGAGGCGCGGGACAGGGGCCTCGATCAGCCCCAGCATTTT	CAISEARDRGLDQPQHF
TRBJ2-1	TRBV10-1	-	once	TGCGCCAGCAGTGAAACAGACGGCTCCTACAATGAGCAGTTCTTC	CASSETDGSYNEQFF
TRBJ1-1	TRBV4-1	TRBD1	-	TGCGCCAGCAGCTCGACAGGTGCAGGGGGGACTGAAGCTTTCTTT	CASSSTGAGGTEAFF
TRBJ1-2	TRBV7-2	TRBD1	medium-sized	TGTGCCAGCACCGACGACAGGGGGTGGGATGGCTACACCTTC	CASTDDRGWDGYTF
TRBJ2-7	TRBV11-2	TRBD2	-	TGTGCCAGCAGCATAACCTCCGGGACTAGCGGGGTTGTTGGCTACGAGCAGTACTTC	CASSITSGTSGVVGYEQYF
TRBJ2-2	TRBV29-1	-	once	TGCAGCGTTGAAAAGGCCGGGGAGCTGTTTTTT	CSVEKAGELFF
TRBJ1-1	TRBV6-1	-	few	TGTGCCAGCGATCGGGGGCCCCTCGGAGCTTTCTTT	CASDRGPLGAFF
TRBJ1-4	TRBV6-5	-	-	TGTGCCAGCAGTTACTCGATAGGAGGGAACGAAAAACTGTTTTTT	CASSYSIGGNEKLFF
TRBJ1-1	TRBV7-9	-	-	TGTGCCAGCCTTAACACCGAGGGCACTGAAGCTTTCTTT	CASLNTEGTEAFF
TRBJ2-7	TRBV29-1	-	-	TGCAGCGGACAACAGGGTTACGAGCAGTACTTC	CSGQQGYEQYF
TRBJ2-3	TRBV5-4	TRBD2	-	TGTGCCAGCAGCAGCCGGACTAGCGGGGGGGCTGGTACGCAGTATTTT	CASSSRTSGGAGTQYF
TRBJ2-5	TRBV11-1	-	-	TGTGCCAGCAGCTTAGCGGTGGATCGGGTGGGGACCGACCAAGAGACCCAGTACTTC	CASSLAVDRVGTDQETQYF
TRBJ2-1	TRBV5-6	-	-	TGTGCCAGCAGCTTGGATGGGGGCCTCTCCTACAATGAGCAGTTCTTC	CASSLDGGLSYNEQFF
TRBJ1-1	TRBV27	-	few	TGTGCCAGCAGTCTCCCCCGTCCGGGAGGGGTTGGTGAAGCTTTCTTT	CASSLPRPGGVGEAFF
TRBJ2-5	TRBV4-1	-	-	TGCGCCAGCAGCCAAGTTCCTAATTCCCAAGAGACCCAGTACTTC	CASSQVPNSQETQYF
TRBJ2-2	TRBV5-4	-	-	TGTGCCAGCAGCTTGGAAGAACTAACGGACGGGGAGCTGTTTTTT	CASSLEELTDGELFF
TRBJ2-7	TRBV4-1	-	once	TGCGCCAGCAGCCAAGGGCTCGGCTACGAGCAGTACTTC	CASSQGLGYEQYF
TRBJ2-7	TRBV14	-	many	TGTGCCAGCAGCCCGCACAACTACGAGCAGTACTTC	CASSPHNYEQYF
TRBJ2-7	TRBV7-6	-	once	TGTGCCAGCAGCTTAGCGCAGACATTCGGGGGGACAGCCTACGAGCAGTACTTC	CASSLAQTFGGTAYEQYF
TRBJ1-2	TRBV29-1	-	few	TGCAGCGTTGACTCTCCTCATGGCTACACCTTC	CSVDSPHGYTF
TRBJ2-7	TRBV4-1	-	once	TGCGCCAGCAGCCGCAGTCCGGGGAGCTCCTACGAGCAGTACTTC	CASSRSPGSSYEQYF
TRBJ2-7	TRBV12-1	-	-	TGTGCCAGCAGCCCCAGACAGGTTAGCTCCTACGAGCAGTACTTC	CASSPRQVSSYEQYF
TRBJ2-1	TRBV29-1	-	-	TGCAGCGTTGATTGGGCTAGCACCCTCCGGGGGCAGTTCTTC	CSVDWASTLRGQFF
TRBJ1-5	TRBV4-1	-	-	TGCGCCAGCAGCCCTGCACGGCAGGGGCGACGTCAGCCCCAGCATTTT	CASSPARQGRRQPQHF
TRBJ2-1	TRBV5-1	-	-	TGCGCCAGCAGCTTGGATTCTGGCCCAGGGCTGCGGAATGAGCAGTTCTTC	CASSLDSGPGLRNEQFF
TRBJ2-7	TRBV19	-	-	TGTGCCAGTAGTATCGGCAGTAGCTCCTACGAGCAGTACTTC	CASSIGSSSYEQYF
TRBJ2-7	TRBV6-5	TRBD1	-	TGTGCCAGCAGTAACCGGGACAGTAGGTACTTC	CASSNRDSRYF
TRBJ1-2	TRBV6-5	-	-	TGTGCCAGCAGGACAGTAAACTATGGCTACACCTTC	CASRTVNYGYTF
TRBJ2-3	TRBV7-2	-	-	TGTGCCAGCAGCTTACGGGGCGGGCGTAGCACAGATACGCAGTATTTT	CASSLRGGRSTDTQYF
TRBJ2-3	TRBV30	-	-	TGTGCCTGGATGAGGTTGATCGGAACAGATACGCAGTATTTT	CAWMRLIGTDTQYF
TRBJ2-5	TRBV7-9	-	-	TGTGCCAGCAGCCCCGGAGAGGCCCAAGAGACCCAGTACTTC	CASSPGEAQETQYF
TRBJ2-3	TRBV19	-	-	TGTGCCAGTAGTAGCGGGGATGCTACAGATACGCAGTATTTT	CASSSGDATDTQYF
TRBJ2-7	TRBV4-1	TRBD1	-	TGCGCCAGCAGTAAGACAGGGCCGTCCTCCTACGAGCAGTACTTC	CASSKTGPSSYEQYF
TRBJ2-5	TRBV18	-	-	TGTGCCAGCTCACCGAATGGAGAGACCCAGTACTTC	CASSPNGETQYF
TRBJ2-2	TRBV11-2	-	-	TGTGCCAGCAGCTTGATTACAGGCCGCCCGAACACCGGGGAGCTGTTTTTT	CASSLITGRPNTGELFF
TRBJ1-1	TRBV2	-	-	TGTGCCAGCAGTCACGGGGCGATGAACACTGAAGCTTTCTTT	CASSHGAMNTEAFF